In this sample, the clone carrying this TCR beta chain turned up a few times. The junction had 4 bases not matched to a gene; V was cut back by 6 bases and J by 2 bases. The CDR3 runs 15 residues. Germline lookup yields CDR1 MNHNS and CDR2 SASEGT. Use of 60 Vbeta and 13 Jbeta primers characterized the PCR. Profiling relied on immunoSEQ multiplex PCR, and the TCRdb table lists in-frame clones only, not all of them. Among 95,000 to 100,000 clones listed, over 70% were seen once. The data are from a study of cytomegalovirus exposure and HLA in healthy donors. V and J are TRBV6-1 and TRBJ2-7, with 13 bases aligning to TRBD2. The sequence derives from a man between 45 and 60 years old in good health and CMV-seronegative. Material: PBMCs. CDR3 DNA: TGTGCCAGCAGCACCGGGACTAGCGGGGCCTACGAGCAGTACTTC. Its translation: CASSTGTSGAYEQYF.